What follows are 8 T cell receptor beta chains derived from one specimen sequenced in a study of Graves' ophthalmopathy and Graves' hyperthyroidism. Researchers took RNA transcripts and amplified TCR beta CDR3 regions from them. RT-PCR was first run with HTBI primers, then multiplex PCR in a second round. TCRdb itself ran the multiplex PCR reads through MiXCR, one entry per CDR3 protein. The sample has roughly 400,000 distinct CDR3 sequences, about a sixth seen once. Sample: peripheral blood. The receptors were gathered from a woman aged 18-29 years with Graves' ophthalmopathy.

This clonotype has ten or more counts. This chain's CDR3 is CASISGSSYEQYF. CDR3 nucleotides: TGTGCCAGCATCTCCGGGAGCTCCTACGAGCAGTACTTC. The V gene is TRBV28, the J gene TRBJ2-7, with a possible D match to TRBD2 (6 bases). This CDR3 is built from 13 residues. Germline V gene data show CDR1 as MDHEN and CDR2 as SYDVKM. Trimming removed 7 bases from V and 0 bases from J, with 10 bases in between. Drawing the rest from reference TRBV28 and TRBJ2-7, the complete variable domain is DVKVTQSSRYLVKRTGEKVFLECVQDMDHENMFWYRQDPGLGLRLIYFSYDVKMKEKGDIPEGYSVSREKKERFSLILESASTNQTSMYLCASISGSSYEQYFGPGTRLTVT.

The V call is TRBV6-2 or TRBV6-3, the J call TRBJ2-7; 10 bases align to TRBD1. The CDR3 contains 15 residues. CDR1 is MNHEY, CDR2 SVGEGT, per germline. V was pared by 2 bases and J by 2 bases, with 3 bases of the junction left unmatched. The DNA of the CDR3 is TGTGCCAGCAGTTACCTGGGACAGGGGACCTACGAGCAGTACTTC. It yields the protein CASSYLGQGTYEQYF.

The table lists this clonotype with many counts. The chain carries TRBV15 and TRBJ2-5, with D uncertain. The CDR3 is 14 residues long. The ends were cut back, 0 bases at V and 7 bases at J, with 12 bases in the middle. Germline values: CDR1 LNHNV, CDR2 YYDKDF (reference sequence). CDR3 nucleotide sequence: TGTGCCACCAGCAGAGACGCGTCCCCCGGGACCCAGTACTTC. It specifies CATSRDASPGTQYF.

This clonotype was observed at least ten times. The chain recombines TRBV18 with TRBJ1-3; 9 nucleotides line up with TRBD1. The CDR3 length is 16 residues. From germline, CDR1 is KGHSH and CDR2 LQKENI. V trimming: 4 bases; J trimming: 3 bases; junction bases outside the gene matches: 7. The CDR3 loop is CASSRGTGPVGNTIYF. The CDR3 DNA is TGTGCCAGCTCACGAGGGACAGGGCCGGTTGGAAACACCATATATTTT.

Many counts were recorded for this clonotype. J is TRBJ2-2 and V is TRBV7-8; D uncertain. This CDR3 has 15 residues. CDR1 is SGHVS and CDR2 is FQNEAQ in the germline V gene. Trimming stripped 1 base from V and 4 bases from J, with 10 bases between. CDR3 nucleotides: TGTGCCAGCAGCTTAGGGGCAGGTCCCACCGGGGAGCTGTTTTTT. It yields the protein CASSLGAGPTGELFF.

This clonotype was counted at least ten times. This chain links TRBV11-2 with TRBJ1-2; no definite D call. The V gene lost 0 bases and the J gene lost 4 bases, with 12 bases spanning the gap. The length of the CDR3 is 15 residues. Germline CDR1 is SGHAT and CDR2 is FQNNGV. The CDR3: CASSLEVTDIYGYTF. The DNA of the CDR3 is TGTGCCAGCAGCTTAGAGGTCACAGACATCTATGGCTACACCTTC.

The table lists this clonotype with many counts. V usage is TRBV20-1 and J usage is TRBJ2-7, with 7 bases matching TRBD2. The germline gives CDR1 DFQATT, CDR2 SNEGSKA (reference sequence). This CDR3 is built from 15 residues. V was clipped by 4 bases and J by 4 bases; unmatched bases: 13. The CDR3 spells CSATSRGGPRYEQYF. CDR3 in DNA: TGCAGTGCTACCTCTAGGGGAGGGCCCCGGTACGAGCAGTACTTC.

The chain uses TRBV10-2 and TRBJ1-1; D gene uncertain. The CDR3 totals 14 residues. The germline V and J ends were trimmed by 7 bases and 1 base, with 13 bases remaining between them. Germline values: CDR1 WSHSY, CDR2 SAAADI. The CDR3 DNA reads as TGCGCCAGCAACGAAGGACGCTGGAACACTGAAGCTTTCTTT. This translates into CASNEGRWNTEAFF.